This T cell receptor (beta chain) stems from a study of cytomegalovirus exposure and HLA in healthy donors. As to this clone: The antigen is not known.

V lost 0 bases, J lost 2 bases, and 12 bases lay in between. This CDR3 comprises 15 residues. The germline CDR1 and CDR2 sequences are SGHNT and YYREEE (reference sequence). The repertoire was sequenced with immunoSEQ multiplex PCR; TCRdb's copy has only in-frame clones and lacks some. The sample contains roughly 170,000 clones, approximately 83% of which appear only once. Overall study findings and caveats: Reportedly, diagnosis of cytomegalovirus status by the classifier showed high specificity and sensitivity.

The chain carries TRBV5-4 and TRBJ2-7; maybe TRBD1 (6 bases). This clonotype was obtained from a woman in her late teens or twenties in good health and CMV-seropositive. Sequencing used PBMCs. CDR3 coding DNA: TGTGCCAGCAGCTTGGGGGCAGGGGCTCCCTACGAGCAGTACTTC. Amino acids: CASSLGAGAPYEQYF.